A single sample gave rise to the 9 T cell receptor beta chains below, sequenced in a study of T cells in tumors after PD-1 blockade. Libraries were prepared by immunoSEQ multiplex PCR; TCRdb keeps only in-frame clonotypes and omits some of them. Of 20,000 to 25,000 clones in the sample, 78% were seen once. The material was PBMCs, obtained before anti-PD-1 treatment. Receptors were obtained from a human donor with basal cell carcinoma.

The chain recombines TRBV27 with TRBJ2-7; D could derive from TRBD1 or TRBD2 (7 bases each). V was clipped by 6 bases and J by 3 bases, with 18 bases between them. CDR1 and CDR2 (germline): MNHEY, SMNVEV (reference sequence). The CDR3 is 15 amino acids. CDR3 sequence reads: CASSLRQGGSYEQYF. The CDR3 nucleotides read TGTGCCAGCAGCCTTAGACAGGGAGGGAGCTACGAGCAGTACTTC.

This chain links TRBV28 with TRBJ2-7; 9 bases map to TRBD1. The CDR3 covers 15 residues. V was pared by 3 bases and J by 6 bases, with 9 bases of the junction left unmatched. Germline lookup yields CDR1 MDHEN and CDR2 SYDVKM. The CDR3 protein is CASSFGDRGYSEQYF. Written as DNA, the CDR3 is TGTGCCAGCAGTTTCGGAGACAGGGGGTATTCCGAGCAGTACTTC.

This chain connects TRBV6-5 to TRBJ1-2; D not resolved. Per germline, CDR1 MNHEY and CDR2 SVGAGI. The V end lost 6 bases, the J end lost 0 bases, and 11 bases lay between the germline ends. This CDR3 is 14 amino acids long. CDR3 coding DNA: TGTGCCAGCAGAGGACGGGGTACTAACTATGGCTACACCTTC. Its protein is CASRGRGTNYGYTF.

CDR3 sequence (DNA): TGTGCCACCAGCAACGGGCTAGCGGGAGTTTACGAGCAGTACTTC. Translating gives CATSNGLAGVYEQYF. The V and J genes are TRBV15 and TRBJ2-7, with TRBD2 matching over 10 bases. CDR3 length equals 15 residues. Trimming took 4 bases from V and 4 from J; bases not matched to a gene: 7. Looked up from germline, CDR1 is LNHNV and CDR2 is YYDKDF (reference sequence). The full variable domain, completed using reference TRBV15 and TRBJ2-7, is DAMVIQNPRYQVTQFGKPVTLSCSQTLNHNVMYWYQQKSSQAPKLLFHYYDKDFNNEADTPDNFQSRRPNTSFCFLDIRSPGLGDTAMYLCATSNGLAGVYEQYFGPGTRLTVT.

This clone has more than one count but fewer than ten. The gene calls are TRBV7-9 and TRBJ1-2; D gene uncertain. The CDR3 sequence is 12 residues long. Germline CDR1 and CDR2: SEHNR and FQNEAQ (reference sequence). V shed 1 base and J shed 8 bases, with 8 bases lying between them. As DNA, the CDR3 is TGTGCCAGCAGCTTAGTGGCGTCAGGCTACACCTTC. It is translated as CASSLVASGYTF.

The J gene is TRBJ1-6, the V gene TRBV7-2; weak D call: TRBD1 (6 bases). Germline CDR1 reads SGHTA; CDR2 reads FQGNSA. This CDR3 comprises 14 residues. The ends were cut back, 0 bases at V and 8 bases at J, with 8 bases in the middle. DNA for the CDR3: TGTGCCAGCAGCTTAGCCAGGGGAGATTCACCCCTCCACTTT. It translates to CASSLARGDSPLHF.

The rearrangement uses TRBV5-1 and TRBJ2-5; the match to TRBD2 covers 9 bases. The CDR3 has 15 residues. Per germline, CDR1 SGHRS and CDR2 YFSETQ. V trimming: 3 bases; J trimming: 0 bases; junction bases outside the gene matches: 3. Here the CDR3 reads CASSSTSGDQETQYF. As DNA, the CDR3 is TGCGCCAGCAGCTCGACTAGCGGCGACCAAGAGACCCAGTACTTC.

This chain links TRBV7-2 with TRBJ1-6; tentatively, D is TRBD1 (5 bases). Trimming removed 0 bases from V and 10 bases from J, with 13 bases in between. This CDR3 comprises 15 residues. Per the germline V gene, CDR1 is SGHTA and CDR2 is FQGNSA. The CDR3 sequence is CASSLAARVGSPLHF. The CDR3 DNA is TGTGCCAGCAGCTTAGCTGCCAGGGTAGGCTCACCCCTCCACTTT.

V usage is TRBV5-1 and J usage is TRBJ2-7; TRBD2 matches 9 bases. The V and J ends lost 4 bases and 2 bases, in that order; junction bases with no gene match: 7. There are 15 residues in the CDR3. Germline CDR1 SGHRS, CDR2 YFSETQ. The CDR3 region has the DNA TGCGCCAGCAGCATCCGACTAGCGGCTACCTACGAGCAGTACTTC. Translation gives CASSIRLAATYEQYF.